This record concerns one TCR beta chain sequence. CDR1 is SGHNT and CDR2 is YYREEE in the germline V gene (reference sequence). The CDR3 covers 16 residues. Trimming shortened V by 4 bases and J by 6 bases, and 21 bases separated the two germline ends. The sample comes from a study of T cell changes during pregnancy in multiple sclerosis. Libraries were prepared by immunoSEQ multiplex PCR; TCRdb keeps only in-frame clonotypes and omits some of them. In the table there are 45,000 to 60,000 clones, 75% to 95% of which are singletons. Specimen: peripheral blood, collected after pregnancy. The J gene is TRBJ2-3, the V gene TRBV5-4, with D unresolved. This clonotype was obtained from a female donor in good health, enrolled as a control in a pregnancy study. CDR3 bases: TGTGCCAGCAGCCCGGAGCCTCTACGGCCCGGGGATACGCAGTATTTT. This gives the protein CASSPEPLRPGDTQYF.